The 9 T cell receptor beta chains listed next were all sequenced from one sample in a study of cytomegalovirus exposure and HLA in healthy donors. Vbeta (60) and Jbeta (13) primers were used in the PCR. Sequenced by immunoSEQ multiplex PCR; TCRdb stores in-frame clones only, minus some. The profile shows more than 110,000 clones, roughly two thirds of them singletons. The sequenced material came from PBMCs. These receptors all stem from a human donor in good health.

This clone came up a few times. The chain employs TRBV5-1 and TRBJ2-3; 8 nucleotides match TRBD1. The CDR3 extends over 15 amino acids. The V segment lost 2 bases and the J segment 4 bases; nucleotides outside the gene matches: 6. From germline, CDR1 is SGHRS and CDR2 YFSETQ. CDR3 residues: CASSLGQGFADTQYF. The CDR3 bases are TGCGCCAGCAGCTTAGGACAGGGTTTTGCAGATACGCAGTATTTT.

The chain is built from TRBV20-1 and TRBJ2-2, with no clear D. The CDR3 is 11 residues long. V gave up 3 bases and J gave up 6 bases, with 5 bases separating them. CDR1 and CDR2 (germline): DFQATT, SNEGSKA (reference sequence). CDR3 protein: CSASFAGELFF. In DNA, the CDR3 is TGCAGTGCTAGTTTCGCCGGGGAGCTGTTTTTT.

This clone has only a few counts. V usage is TRBV9 and J usage is TRBJ1-2; 7 positions match TRBD1. Germline CDR1 and CDR2: SGDLS and YYNGEE. The CDR3 runs 13 residues. The junction had 2 bases not matched to a gene; V was cut back by 4 bases and J by 2 bases. CDR3 amino acids: CASSQGQNYGYTF. The CDR3 DNA reads as TGTGCCAGCAGCCAGGGACAGAACTATGGCTACACCTTC.

This clone occurred a few times. The chain has TRBV7-2 and TRBJ1-6; 9 bases align to TRBD1. Germline V CDR1 and CDR2: SGHTA, FQGNSA. V shed 3 bases, J shed 9 bases, and the junction held 6 bases outside the gene matches. CDR3 size: 15 residues. CDR3 DNA sequence: TGTGCCAGCAGCTTTGGGACAGGGACGGGTTCACCCCTCCACTTT. As protein: CASSFGTGTGSPLHF.

The V and J genes are TRBV9 and TRBJ2-1; D may be TRBD2 (6 bases). V was trimmed by 2 bases and J by 2 bases, leaving 11 bases between them. The CDR3 loop spans 15 amino acids. The germline gives CDR1 SGDLS, CDR2 YYNGEE. The CDR3 DNA follows: TGTGCCAGCAGCGTCGGGAGTGCCACCTACAATGAGCAGTTCTTC. It specifies CASSVGSATYNEQFF. Full variable domain (remainder filled in from reference TRBV9 and TRBJ2-1): DSGVTQTPKHLITATGQRVTLRCSPRSGDLSVYWYQQSLDQGLQFLIQYYNGEERAKGNILERFSAQQFPDLHSELNLSSLELGDSALYFCASSVGSATYNEQFFGPGTRLTVL.

The gene calls are TRBV6-1 and TRBJ2-7, with 7 nucleotides matching TRBD1. V gave up 1 base and J gave up 2 bases; unmatched junction bases: 2. CDR1 is MNHNS, CDR2 SASEGT, per germline. CDR3 length: 14 residues. CDR3 sequence: CASSEGTGTYEQYF. The CDR3 bases are TGTGCCAGCAGTGAAGGGACAGGAACCTACGAGCAGTACTTC.

V and J are TRBV15 and TRBJ1-3; D is uncertain. The CDR3 runs 12 residues. The V and J ends lost 6 bases and 4 bases respectively, with 7 bases between them. Germline V gene data show CDR1 as LNHNV and CDR2 as YYDKDF (reference sequence). The CDR3 loop is CATSSQGNTIYF. CDR3 sequence (DNA): TGTGCCACCAGTAGCCAGGGAAACACCATATATTTT.

This clone was seen a handful of times. The chain has TRBV19 and TRBJ2-7; 9 bases are a match to TRBD1. Germline V CDR1 and CDR2: LNHDA, SQIVND (reference sequence). The CDR3 totals 13 residues. J lost 4 bases, V lost 6 bases, and 4 bases had no gene match. This CDR3 reads CASSGTGWYEQYF. The CDR3 DNA sequence: TGTGCCAGTAGCGGGACAGGGTGGTACGAGCAGTACTTC.

This chain connects TRBV30 to TRBJ2-2; 8 bases match TRBD1. With 5 bases clipped from V and 3 bases from J, the junction kept 5 bases outside the gene matches. Germline V gene lookup returns CDR1 GTSNPN and CDR2 SVGIG (reference sequence). The CDR3 sequence is 14 residues long. CDR3 DNA: TGTGCCTGGGGACAGGGTGGGGACACCGGGGAGCTGTTTTTT. Protein product: CAWGQGGDTGELFF. The full variable domain, in which reference TRBV30 and TRBJ2-2 provide the parts outside the CDR3, is SQTIHQWPATLVQPVGSPLSLECTVEGTSNPNLYWYRQAAGRGLQLLFYSVGIGQISSEVPQNLSASRPQDRQFILSSKKLLLSDSGFYLCAWGQGGDTGELFFGEGSRLTVL.